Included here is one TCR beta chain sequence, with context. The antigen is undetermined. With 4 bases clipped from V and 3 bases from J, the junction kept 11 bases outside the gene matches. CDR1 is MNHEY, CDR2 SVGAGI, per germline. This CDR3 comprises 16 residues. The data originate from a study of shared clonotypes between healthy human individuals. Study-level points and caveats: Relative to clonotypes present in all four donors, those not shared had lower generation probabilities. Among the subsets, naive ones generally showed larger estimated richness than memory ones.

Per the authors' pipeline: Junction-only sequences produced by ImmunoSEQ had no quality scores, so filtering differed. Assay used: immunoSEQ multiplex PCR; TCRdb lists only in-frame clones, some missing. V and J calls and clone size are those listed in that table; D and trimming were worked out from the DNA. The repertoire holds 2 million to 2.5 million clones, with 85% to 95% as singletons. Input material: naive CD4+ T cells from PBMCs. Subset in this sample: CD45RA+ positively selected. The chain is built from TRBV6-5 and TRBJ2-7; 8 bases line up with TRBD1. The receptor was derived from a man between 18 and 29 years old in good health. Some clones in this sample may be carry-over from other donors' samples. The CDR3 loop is CASSSRSGTGYYEQYF. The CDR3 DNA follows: TGTGCCAGCAGTTCCCGCTCGGGGACAGGTTACTACGAGCAGTACTTC.